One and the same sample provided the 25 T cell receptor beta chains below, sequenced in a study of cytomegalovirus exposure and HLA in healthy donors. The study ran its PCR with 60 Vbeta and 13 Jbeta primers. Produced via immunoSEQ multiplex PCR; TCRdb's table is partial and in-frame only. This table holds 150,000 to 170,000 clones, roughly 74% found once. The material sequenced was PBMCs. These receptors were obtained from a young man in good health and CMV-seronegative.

The CDR3 coding sequence is TGTGCCAGCAGCTTAGTAGCGGGCGGGGAGACCCAGTACTTC. Its translation: CASSLVAGGETQYF. The V and J genes are TRBV7-2 and TRBJ2-5, with TRBD2 identical over 7 bases. CDR3 length: 14 residues. Germline V gene sequence: CDR1 SGHTA, CDR2 FQGNSA. With V trimmed by 1 base and J by 5 bases, 4 bases remained unmatched.

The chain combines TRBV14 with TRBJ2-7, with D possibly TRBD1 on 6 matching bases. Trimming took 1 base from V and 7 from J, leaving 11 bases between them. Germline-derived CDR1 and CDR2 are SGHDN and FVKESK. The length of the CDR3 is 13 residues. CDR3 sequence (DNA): TGTGCCAGCAGCCAAGTAGGGGGAGCGGAGCAGTACGTC. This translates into CASSQVGGAEQYV.

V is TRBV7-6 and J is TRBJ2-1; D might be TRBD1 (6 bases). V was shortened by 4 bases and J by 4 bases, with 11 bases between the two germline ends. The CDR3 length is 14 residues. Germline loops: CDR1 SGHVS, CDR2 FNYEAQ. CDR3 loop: CASSSTDSYNEQFF. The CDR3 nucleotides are TGTGCCAGCAGCTCCACGGACAGTTACAATGAGCAGTTCTTC.

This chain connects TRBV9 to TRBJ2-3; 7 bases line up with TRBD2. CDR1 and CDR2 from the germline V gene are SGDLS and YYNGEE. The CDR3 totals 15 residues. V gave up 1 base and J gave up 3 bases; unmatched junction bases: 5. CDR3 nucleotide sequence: TGTGCCAGCAGCGTATGGCTAGCGGCAACAGATACGCAGTATTTT. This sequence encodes CASSVWLAATDTQYF.

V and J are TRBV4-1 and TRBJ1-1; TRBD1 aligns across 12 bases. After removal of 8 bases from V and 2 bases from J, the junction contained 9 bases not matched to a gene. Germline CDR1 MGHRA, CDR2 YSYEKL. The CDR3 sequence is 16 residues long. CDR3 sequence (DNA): TGCGCCAGCTCGAGGGACAGGGGGCTGAGAAACACTGAAGCTTTCTTT. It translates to CASSRDRGLRNTEAFF.

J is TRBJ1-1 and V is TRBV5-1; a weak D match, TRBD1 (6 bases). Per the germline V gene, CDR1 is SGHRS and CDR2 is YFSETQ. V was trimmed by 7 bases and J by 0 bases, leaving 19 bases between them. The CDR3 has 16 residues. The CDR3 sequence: CASVPNPGEMNTEAFF. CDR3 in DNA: TGCGCCAGCGTCCCGAATCCAGGGGAGATGAACACTGAAGCTTTCTTT.

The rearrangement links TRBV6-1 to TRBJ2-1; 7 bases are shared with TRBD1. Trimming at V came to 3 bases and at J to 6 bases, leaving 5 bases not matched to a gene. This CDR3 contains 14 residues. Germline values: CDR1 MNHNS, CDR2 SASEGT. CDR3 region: CASSEPGTVNEQFF. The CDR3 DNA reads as TGTGCCAGCAGTGAGCCTGGGACAGTCAATGAGCAGTTCTTC.

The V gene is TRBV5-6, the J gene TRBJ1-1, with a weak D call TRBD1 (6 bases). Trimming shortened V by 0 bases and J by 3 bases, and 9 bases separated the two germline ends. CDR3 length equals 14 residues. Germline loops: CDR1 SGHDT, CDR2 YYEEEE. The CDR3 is CASSLGGGDTEAFF. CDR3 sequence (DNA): TGTGCCAGCAGCTTGGGAGGGGGGGACACTGAAGCTTTCTTT.

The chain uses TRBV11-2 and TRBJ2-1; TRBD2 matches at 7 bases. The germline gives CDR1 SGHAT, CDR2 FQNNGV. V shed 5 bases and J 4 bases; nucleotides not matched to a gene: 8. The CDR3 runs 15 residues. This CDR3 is CASSLAGGGYNEQFF. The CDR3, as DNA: TGTGCCAGCAGCCTAGCTGGCGGGGGTTACAATGAGCAGTTCTTC. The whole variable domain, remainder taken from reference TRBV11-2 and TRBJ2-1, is EAGVAQSPRYKIIEKRQSVAFWCNPISGHATLYWYQQILGQGPKLLIQFQNNGVVDDSQLPKDRFSAERLKGVDSTLKIQPAKLEDSAVYLCASSLAGGGYNEQFFGPGTRLTVL.

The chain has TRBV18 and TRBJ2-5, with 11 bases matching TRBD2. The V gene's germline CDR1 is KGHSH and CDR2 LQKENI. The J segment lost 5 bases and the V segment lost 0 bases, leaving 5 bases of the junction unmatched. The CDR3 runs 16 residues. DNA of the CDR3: TGTGCCAGCTCACCACCGCTAGCGGGGGGATGGGAGACCCAGTACTTC. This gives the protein CASSPPLAGGWETQYF.

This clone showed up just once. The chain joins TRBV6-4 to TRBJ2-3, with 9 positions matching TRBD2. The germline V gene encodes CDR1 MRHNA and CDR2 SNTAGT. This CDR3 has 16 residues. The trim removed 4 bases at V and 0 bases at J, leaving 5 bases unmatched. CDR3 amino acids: CASSVGLAGSTDTQYF. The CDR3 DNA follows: TGTGCCAGCAGTGTCGGGCTAGCGGGGAGCACAGATACGCAGTATTTT.

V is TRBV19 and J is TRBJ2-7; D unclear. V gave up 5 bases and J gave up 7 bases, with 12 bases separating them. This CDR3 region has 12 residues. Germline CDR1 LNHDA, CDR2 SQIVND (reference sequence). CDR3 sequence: CASSRPAWEQYV. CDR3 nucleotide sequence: TGTGCCAGTAGTCGACCTGCGTGGGAGCAGTACGTC.

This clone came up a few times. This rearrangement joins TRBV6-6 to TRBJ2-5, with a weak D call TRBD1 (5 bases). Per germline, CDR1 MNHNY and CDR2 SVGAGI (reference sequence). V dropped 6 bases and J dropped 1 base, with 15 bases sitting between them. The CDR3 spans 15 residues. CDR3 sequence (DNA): TGTGCCAGCAGCCCCCCGGACAAGGGCCAAGAGACCCAGTACTTC. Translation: CASSPPDKGQETQYF.

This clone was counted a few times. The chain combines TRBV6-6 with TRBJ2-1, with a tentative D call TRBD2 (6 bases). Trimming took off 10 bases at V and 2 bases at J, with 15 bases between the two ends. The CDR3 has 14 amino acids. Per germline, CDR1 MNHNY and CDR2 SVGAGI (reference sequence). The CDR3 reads CATSAGGAYNEQFF. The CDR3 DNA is TGTGCCACTTCAGCCGGGGGAGCCTACAATGAGCAGTTCTTC.

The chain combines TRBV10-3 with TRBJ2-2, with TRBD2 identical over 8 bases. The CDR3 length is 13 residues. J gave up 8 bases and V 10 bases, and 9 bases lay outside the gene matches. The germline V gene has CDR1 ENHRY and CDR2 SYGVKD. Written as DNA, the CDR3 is TGTGCCAGCGGCGGGGGGATAGAGGGGGAGCTGTTTTTT. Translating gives CASGGGIEGELFF.

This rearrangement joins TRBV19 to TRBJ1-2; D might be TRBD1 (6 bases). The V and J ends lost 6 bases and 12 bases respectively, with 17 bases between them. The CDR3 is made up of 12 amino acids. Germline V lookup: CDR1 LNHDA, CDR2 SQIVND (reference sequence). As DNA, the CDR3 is TGTGCCAGTAGGACTGAACAGGGCCGGCACACCTTC. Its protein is CASRTEQGRHTF.

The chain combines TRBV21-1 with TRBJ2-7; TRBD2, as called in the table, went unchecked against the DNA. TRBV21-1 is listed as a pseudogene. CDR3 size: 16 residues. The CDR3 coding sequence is TGTGCCAGCCTTGAGGAGCGGGGGCCCAGCTCCTACGAGCAGTACGTC. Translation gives CASLEERGPSSYEQYV.

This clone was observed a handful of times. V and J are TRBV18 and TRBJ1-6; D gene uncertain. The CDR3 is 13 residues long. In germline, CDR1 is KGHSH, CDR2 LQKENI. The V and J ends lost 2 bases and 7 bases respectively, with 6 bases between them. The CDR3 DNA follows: TGTGCCAGCTCACCAGAGGCGAATTCACCCCTCCACTTT. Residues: CASSPEANSPLHF.

The CDR3 DNA sequence: TGTGCCAGCAGTGACCTATCGGGGGACAGCACAGATACGCAGTATTTT. It codes for CASSDLSGDSTDTQYF. The genes are TRBV6-1 and TRBJ2-3; the D gene is possibly TRBD2 (6 bases). The V end lost 3 bases, the J end lost 0 bases, and 13 bases lay between the germline ends. Germline V gene sequence: CDR1 MNHNS, CDR2 SASEGT. CDR3 size: 16 residues.

The CDR3 DNA follows: TGTGCCAGCAGTGTCGACAGTGACCAGCCCCAGCATTTT. It yields the protein CASSVDSDQPQHF. The rearrangement uses TRBV6-1 and TRBJ1-5; possibly TRBD1 for D (5 bases). Trimming took 4 bases from V and 7 from J, leaving 11 bases between them. The germline gives CDR1 MNHNS, CDR2 SASEGT. This CDR3 has 13 residues.

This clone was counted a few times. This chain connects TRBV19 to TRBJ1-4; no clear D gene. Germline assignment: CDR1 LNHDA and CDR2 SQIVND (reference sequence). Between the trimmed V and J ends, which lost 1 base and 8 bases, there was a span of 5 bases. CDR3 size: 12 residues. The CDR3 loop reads CASSIGSEKLFF. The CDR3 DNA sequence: TGTGCCAGTAGTATAGGGAGCGAAAAACTGTTTTTT. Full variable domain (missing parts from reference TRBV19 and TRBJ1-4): DGGITQSPKYLFRKEGQNVTLSCEQNLNHDAMYWYRQDPGQGLRLIYYSQIVNDFQKGDIAEGYSVSREKKESFPLTVTSAQKNPTAFYLCASSIGSEKLFFGSGTQLSVL.

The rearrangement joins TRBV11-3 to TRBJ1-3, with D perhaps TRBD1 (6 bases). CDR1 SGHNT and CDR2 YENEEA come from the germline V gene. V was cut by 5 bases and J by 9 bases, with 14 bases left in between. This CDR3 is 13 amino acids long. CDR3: CASSPGQNLTIYF. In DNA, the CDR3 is TGTGCCAGCAGCCCAGGACAGAATCTCACCATATATTTT.

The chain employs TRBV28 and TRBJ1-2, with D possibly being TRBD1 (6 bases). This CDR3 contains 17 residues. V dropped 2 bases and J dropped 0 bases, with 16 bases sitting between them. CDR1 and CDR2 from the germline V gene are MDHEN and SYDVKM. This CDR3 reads CASSLGGGQNSNYGYTF. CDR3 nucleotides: TGTGCCAGCAGTTTAGGAGGTGGACAGAACTCTAACTATGGCTACACCTTC.

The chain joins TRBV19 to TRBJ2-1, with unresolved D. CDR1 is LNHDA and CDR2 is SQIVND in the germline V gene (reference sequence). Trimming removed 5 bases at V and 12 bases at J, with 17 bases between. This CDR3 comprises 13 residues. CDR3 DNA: TGTGCCAGTAGTGCGTTCGATCCCCGCGGGCAGTTCTTC. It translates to CASSAFDPRGQFF.

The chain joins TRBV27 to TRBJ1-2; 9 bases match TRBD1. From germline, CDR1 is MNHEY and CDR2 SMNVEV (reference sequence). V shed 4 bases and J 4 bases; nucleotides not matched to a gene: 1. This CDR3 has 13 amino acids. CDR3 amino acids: CASSWDRAYGYTF. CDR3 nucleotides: TGTGCCAGCAGTTGGGACAGGGCCTATGGCTACACCTTC.